Listed below are T cell receptor beta chains from one sample, sequenced in a study of OX40 agonist ivuxolimab in advanced cancers. The repertoire was sequenced with immunoSEQ multiplex PCR; TCRdb's copy has only in-frame clones and lacks some. The table records tens of thousands of clones, 84% of them present only once. Here the sequenced sample was CD4+ or CD8+ T cells sorted from blood, taken in a trial of the OX40 agonist ivuxolimab. The receptors here all came from an adult with an advanced solid tumor such as melanoma, head and neck, liver or kidney cancer. Both conserved end residues are part of each CDR3. Size is omitted from some rows. Given values are once, few, many or a class for expanded clones.

clone_size: -; j_call: TRBJ2-3; v_call: TRBV7-6; cdr3_aa: CASSPTRSLDTQYF
clone_size: -; j_call: TRBJ2-1; v_call: TRBV19; cdr3_aa: CASTTAYNEQFF
clone_size: few; j_call: TRBJ2-7; v_call: TRBV13; cdr3_aa: CASSLTGISSEQYF
clone_size: -; j_call: TRBJ2-4; v_call: TRBV11-3; cdr3_aa: CASSSGETGAKNIQYF
clone_size: once; j_call: TRBJ2-7; v_call: TRBV5-1; cdr3_aa: CASSGGDRLPYEQYF
clone_size: -; j_call: TRBJ1-3; v_call: TRBV7-2; cdr3_aa: CASSQGPRAIYF
clone_size: -; j_call: TRBJ2-7; v_call: TRBV27; cdr3_aa: CASSLRWTGRDEQYF
clone_size: few; j_call: TRBJ2-1; v_call: TRBV5-4; cdr3_aa: CASSLDVGSSYNEQFF
clone_size: -; j_call: TRBJ1-2; v_call: TRBV5-4; cdr3_aa: CASSLPGGTRDYGYTF
clone_size: -; j_call: TRBJ1-5; v_call: TRBV21-1; cdr3_aa: CASREMQPQHF
clone_size: -; j_call: TRBJ2-1; v_call: TRBV4-1; cdr3_aa: CASSIGRAGAHNEQFF
clone_size: -; j_call: TRBJ1-5; v_call: TRBV28; cdr3_aa: CASSLQGATTPQHF
clone_size: -; j_call: TRBJ2-1; v_call: TRBV19; cdr3_aa: CASSFLAPNEQFF
clone_size: -; j_call: TRBJ2-5; v_call: TRBV10-3; cdr3_aa: CAIGAGVEKETQYF
clone_size: -; j_call: TRBJ1-2; v_call: TRBV5-4; cdr3_aa: CASSLRQAGYGYTF
clone_size: -; j_call: TRBJ2-2; v_call: TRBV11-3; cdr3_aa: CASSRRIAGNTGELFF
clone_size: -; j_call: TRBJ2-2; v_call: TRBV7-3; cdr3_aa: CASSPYPSAGANTGELFF